This T cell receptor (beta chain) emerged from a study of blood T cells in healthy people across ages. Points from the study as a whole: Roughly linear age-related decline in beta diversity appeared, significant by age around 40.

PBMCs numbering at least 7 million were isolated per sample. The CDR3 has 14 amino acids. Per germline, CDR1 SGHTA and CDR2 FQGNSA. Primers used in a second PCR of about 6 to 11 cycles were a sample-barcoded 5' primer and a J-beta primer mix. TCRdb reprocessed the 5' RACE reads via MiXCR and lists one record per CDR3 protein. The sample holds about 650,000 distinct CDR3 sequences, about a third seen once. This clonotype showed up just once. Its target is not known. One junction end does not reproduce the germline sequence, and a read error may be involved. This rearrangement joins TRBV7-2 to TRBJ2-3, with D tentatively TRBD2 (6 bases). The specimen sequenced was blood. This TCR was sampled from an elderly woman in good health. The CDR3 DNA follows: TGTGCCGGCAGCCCCACGCGGGATCGGGATACGCAGTATTTT. It translates to CAGSPTRDRDTQYF. The variable domain in full, with the rest retrieved from reference TRBV7-2 and TRBJ2-3, is GAGVSQSPSNKVTEKGKDVELRCDPISGHTALYWYRQSLGQGLEFLIYFQGNSAPDKSGLPSDRFSAERTGGSVSTLTIQRTQQEDSAVYLCAGSPTRDRDTQYFGPGTRLTVL.